This passage covers 15 T cell receptor beta chains from one sample sequenced in a study of T cell responses to AZD1222 COVID-19 vaccine. The table came from immunoSEQ multiplex PCR; TCRdb's copy has only in-frame clones and leaves some out. There are about 130,000 clones in the sample; approximately 88% occur only once, and approximately 8% lies in the top ten. The input for sequencing was peripheral blood, taken on day 0 of AZD1222 vaccination. These receptors all come from an adult in good health.

The V gene is TRBV5-1, the J gene TRBJ2-3; D is unresolved. The CDR3 is 11 residues long. Germline CDR1 and CDR2: SGHRS and YFSETQ. V was shortened by 6 bases and J by 4 bases, with 6 bases between the two germline ends. The chain's CDR3 is CASKMADTQYF. CDR3 nucleotide sequence: TGCGCCAGCAAGATGGCAGATACGCAGTATTTT.

This clone appeared once. The CDR3 loop reads CASSLGTWGDQETQYF. For the CDR3, the DNA is TGTGCCAGCAGTTTAGGGACTTGGGGGGACCAAGAGACCCAGTACTTC. The chain employs TRBV28 and TRBJ2-5, with a possible D match to TRBD2 (6 bases). The germline CDR1 and CDR2 sequences are MDHEN and SYDVKM. Trimming stripped 2 bases from V and 0 bases from J, with 13 bases between. The CDR3 length is 16 residues.

V and J are TRBV5-6 and TRBJ2-3; D is uncertain. Trimming pared 4 bases from V and 5 bases from J, leaving 5 bases between. Germline CDR1 reads SGHDT; CDR2 reads YYEEEE. The CDR3 length is 11 residues. CDR3 residues: CASSMGDTQYF. The CDR3, as DNA: TGTGCCAGCAGCATGGGAGATACGCAGTATTTT. The full variable domain, with the rest looked up from reference TRBV5-6 and TRBJ2-3, is DAGVTQSPTHLIKTRGQQVTLRCSPKSGHDTVSWYQQALGQGPQFIFQYYEEEERQRGNFPDRFSGHQFPNYSSELNVNALLLGDSALYLCASSMGDTQYFGPGTRLTVL.

This chain joins TRBV4-2 and TRBJ1-5; a possible D gene is TRBD1 (6 bases). The CDR3 is 16 amino acids. Per the germline V gene, CDR1 is LGHNA and CDR2 is YNFKEQ. V lost 0 bases to trimming and J lost 4 bases, with 13 bases between them. Here the CDR3 DNA reads TGTGCCAGCAGCCAAGAGGGGGGGACATTGAATCAGCCCCAGCATTTT. This sequence encodes CASSQEGGTLNQPQHF.

The V call is TRBV19, the J call TRBJ2-7; 7 nucleotides align to TRBD1. The germline gives CDR1 LNHDA, CDR2 SQIVND (reference sequence). The junction had 5 bases not matched to a gene; V was cut back by 2 bases and J by 1 base. This CDR3 has 15 residues. The CDR3 DNA sequence: TGTGCCAGTAGTATAAGAGCGGACAGGTCCTACGAGCAGTACTTC. Protein: CASSIRADRSYEQYF. Complete variable domain (other parts from reference TRBV19 and TRBJ2-7): DGGITQSPKYLFRKEGQNVTLSCEQNLNHDAMYWYRQDPGQGLRLIYYSQIVNDFQKGDIAEGYSVSREKKESFPLTVTSAQKNPTAFYLCASSIRADRSYEQYFGPGTRLTVT.

The gene calls are TRBV3-1 (or the pseudogene TRBV3-2) and TRBJ1-1; no reliable D call. The CDR3 covers 14 residues. V was cut by 0 bases and J by 7 bases, with 12 bases left in between. CDR1 is LGHDT and CDR2 is YNNKEL in the germline V gene (reference sequence). The CDR3 sequence: CASSQDTIGVEAFF. CDR3 DNA: TGTGCCAGCAGCCAAGATACCATCGGGGTTGAAGCTTTCTTT.

The gene calls are TRBV11-2 and TRBJ1-3, with TRBD1 matching 10 bases. V dropped 1 base and J dropped 4; count of bases not matched to a gene: 4. CDR1 is SGHAT and CDR2 is FQNNGV in the germline V gene. This CDR3 has 16 amino acids. CDR3: CASSLAGTGVGNTIYF. As DNA, the CDR3 is TGTGCCAGCAGCTTAGCCGGGACAGGGGTCGGAAACACCATATATTTT.

The chain has TRBV5-1 and TRBJ1-3, with 10 bases lining up with TRBD1. This CDR3 is built from 14 residues. The V gene end was trimmed by 4 bases and the J gene end by 4 bases; junction bases not matched to a gene: 2. The germline CDR1 and CDR2 sequences are SGHRS and YFSETQ. The CDR3 sequence is CASSPGQGGNTIYF. The CDR3 region has the DNA TGCGCCAGCAGCCCGGGACAGGGGGGAAACACCATATATTTT.

In regard to this clone: Other DNA sequences of this sample code for an identical CDR3. The rearrangement joins TRBV12-3 or TRBV12-4 to TRBJ2-4; perhaps TRBD2 as D (5 bases). Trimming left V 3 bases short and J 6 bases short, with 9 bases between. The CDR3 extends over 13 amino acids. Here the CDR3 reads CASSFGGGNIQYF. The CDR3 DNA sequence: TGTGCCAGCAGTTTTGGAGGTGGAAACATTCAGTACTTC.

The chain links TRBV28 to TRBJ2-5; no firm D call. Trimming shortened V by 5 bases and J by 3 bases, and 16 bases separated the two germline ends. The germline V gene encodes CDR1 MDHEN and CDR2 SYDVKM. This CDR3 comprises 15 residues. CDR3 sequence (DNA): TGTGCCAGCAGTACCCTGGGCCTTGGCGAAGAGACCCAGTACTTC. It yields the protein CASSTLGLGEETQYF.

The sample holds one count of this clone. V and J are TRBV6-5 and TRBJ2-5; D is unclear. The germline V gene has CDR1 MNHEY and CDR2 SVGAGI. Trimming took 11 bases from V and 5 from J, leaving 9 bases between them. The CDR3 is made up of 10 amino acids. CDR3 amino acids: CACPRETQYF. CDR3 nucleotide sequence: TGTGCCTGCCCACGGGAGACCCAGTACTTC.

The chain has TRBV4-2 and TRBJ2-5, with D unclear. Looked up from germline, CDR1 is LGHNA and CDR2 is YNFKEQ. The CDR3 is 17 residues long. Trimming shortened V by 5 bases and J by 1 base, and 20 bases separated the two germline ends. The CDR3 loop is CASSKKVGAPIQETQYF. The CDR3, as DNA: TGTGCCAGCAGCAAAAAAGTAGGTGCCCCAATCCAAGAGACCCAGTACTTC.

This chain links TRBV7-2 with TRBJ1-6, with 8 positions matching TRBD1. Germline loops: CDR1 SGHTA, CDR2 FQGNSA. V lost 6 bases and J lost 7; bases outside the gene matches: 2. This CDR3 contains 13 residues. For the CDR3, the DNA is TGTGCCAGCAGTGGGACAGGAAATTCACCCCTCCACTTT. It encodes CASSGTGNSPLHF.

The rearrangement uses TRBV18 and TRBJ2-5; D not certain. The CDR3 is made up of 13 amino acids. Trimming stripped 1 base from V and 3 bases from J, with 6 bases between. Germline V lookup: CDR1 KGHSH, CDR2 LQKENI. In DNA form, the CDR3 reads TGTGCCAGCTCACCACTACAGAAAGAGACCCAGTACTTC. The encoded protein is CASSPLQKETQYF.

The rearrangement joins TRBV18 to TRBJ2-2; possibly TRBD1 for D (5 bases). Looked up from germline, CDR1 is KGHSH and CDR2 is LQKENI. V dropped 2 bases and J dropped 2 bases, with 12 bases sitting between them. CDR3 length: 16 residues. CDR3 sequence reads: CASSPGAARNTGELFF. Written as DNA, the CDR3 is TGTGCCAGCTCACCAGGGGCCGCAAGAAACACCGGGGAGCTGTTTTTT.